This TCR beta chain is drawn from a study of CD8 T cells in Susac syndrome. The RNA, roughly 0.5 to 1 ug, was put through reverse transcription using random hexamers. TCRdb reprocessed the immunoSEQ multiplex PCR reads via MiXCR and lists one record per CDR3 protein. The sample lists about 80,000 distinct CDR3 sequences, 94% occurring once. This CDR3 comprises 12 residues. The germline V and J ends were trimmed by 6 bases and 10 bases, with 13 bases remaining between them. The germline CDR1 and CDR2 sequences are MNHEY and SVGEGT. This sequence originates from a human donor with Susac syndrome. The sequencing sample was made of CD8+ T cells from PBMCs. This chain connects TRBV6-2 or TRBV6-3 to TRBJ2-1, with D possibly TRBD2 on 6 matching bases. CDR3 residues: CASRHSSAEQFF. The CDR3, as DNA: TGTGCCAGCAGACACTCTAGCGCCGAGCAGTTCTTC.